The TCR beta chain under discussion was sequenced for a study of blood T cell repertoires in COVID-19. As for the study in general: The United States, Italy and Spain supplied acute and convalescent COVID-19 samples. PBMCs, B-cell-depleted T cells, or T cells provided the cDNA or gDNA that made up the material.

In the source study's methods: Using reference gene primer amplification, nucleated cell counts were estimated. Data came from immunoSEQ multiplex PCR; TCRdb stores just in-frame clones and leaves some out. From that table come the V and J calls and clone size; the DNA was used to work out D and trimming. The table records roughly 150,000 clones, approximately 80% of them present only once. Trimming cost V 10 bases and J 0 bases, with 15 bases left between them. The CDR3 runs to 15 residues. Germline assignment: CDR1 MNHEY and CDR2 SMNVEV (reference sequence). The gene calls are TRBV27 and TRBJ1-4; weak D call: TRBD1 (6 bases). The source is a man in his sixties with acute or convalescent COVID-19. The sequencing input was peripheral blood. CDR3 amino acids: CATRWGGATNEKLFF. Here the CDR3 DNA reads TGTGCCACCAGGTGGGGGGGCGCAACTAATGAAAAACTGTTTTTT.